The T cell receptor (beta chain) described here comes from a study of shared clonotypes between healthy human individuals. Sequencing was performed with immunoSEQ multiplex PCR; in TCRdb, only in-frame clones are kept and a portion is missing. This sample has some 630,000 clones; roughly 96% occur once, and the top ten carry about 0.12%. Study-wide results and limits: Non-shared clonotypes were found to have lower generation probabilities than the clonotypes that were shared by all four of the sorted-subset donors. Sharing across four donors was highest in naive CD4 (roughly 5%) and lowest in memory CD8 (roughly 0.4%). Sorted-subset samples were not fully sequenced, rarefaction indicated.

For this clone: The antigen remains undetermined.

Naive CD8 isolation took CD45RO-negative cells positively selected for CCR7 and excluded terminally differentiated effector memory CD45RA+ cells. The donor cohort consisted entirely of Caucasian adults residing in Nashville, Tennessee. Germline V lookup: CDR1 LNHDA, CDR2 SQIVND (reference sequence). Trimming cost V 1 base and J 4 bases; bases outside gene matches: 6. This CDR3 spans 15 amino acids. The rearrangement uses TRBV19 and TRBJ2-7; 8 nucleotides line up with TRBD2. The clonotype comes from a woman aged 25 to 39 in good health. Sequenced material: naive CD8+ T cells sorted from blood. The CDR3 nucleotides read TGTGCCAGTAGTATAGGAGCGGGAGAGGTGTACGAGCAGTACTTC. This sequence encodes CASSIGAGEVYEQYF.